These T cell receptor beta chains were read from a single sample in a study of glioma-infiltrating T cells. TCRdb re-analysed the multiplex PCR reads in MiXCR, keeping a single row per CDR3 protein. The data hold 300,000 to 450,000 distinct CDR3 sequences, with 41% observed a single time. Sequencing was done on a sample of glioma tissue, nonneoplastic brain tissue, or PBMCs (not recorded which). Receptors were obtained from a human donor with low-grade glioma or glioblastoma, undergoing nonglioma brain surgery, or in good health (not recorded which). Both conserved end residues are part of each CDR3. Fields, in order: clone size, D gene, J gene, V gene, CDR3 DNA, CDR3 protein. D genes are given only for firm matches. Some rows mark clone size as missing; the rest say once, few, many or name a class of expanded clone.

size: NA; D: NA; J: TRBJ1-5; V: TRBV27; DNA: TGTGCCAGCAGTTTGATAGGGGTGGGCAATCAGCCCCAGCATTTT; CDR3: CASSLIGVGNQPQHF
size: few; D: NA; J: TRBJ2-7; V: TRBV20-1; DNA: TGCAGTGCTAGAGATTTCCCACGGCGGGAGTACTTC; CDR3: CSARDFPRREYF
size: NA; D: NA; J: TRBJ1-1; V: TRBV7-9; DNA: TGTGCCAGCGGTCGACCGGGGTTTGCTGAAGCTTTCTTT; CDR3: CASGRPGFAEAFF
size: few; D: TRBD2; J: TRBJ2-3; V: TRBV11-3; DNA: TGTGCCAGCAGCTCCCGACGACTAGCGGGTACAGATACGCAGTATTTT; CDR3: CASSSRRLAGTDTQYF
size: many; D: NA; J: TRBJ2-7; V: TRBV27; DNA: TGTGCCAGCAGAAACCACGGACAGTCCTACGAGCAGTACTTC; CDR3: CASRNHGQSYEQYF
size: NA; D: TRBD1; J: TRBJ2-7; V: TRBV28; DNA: TGTGCCAGCAGTTCCCCAGGGGACAGGGAAACACCCTACGAGCAGTACTTC; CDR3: CASSSPGDRETPYEQYF
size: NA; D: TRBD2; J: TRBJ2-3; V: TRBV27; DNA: TGTGCCAGCAGTCCCGGTGGAGCGGGAGGACCAAGGAATACGCAGTATTTT; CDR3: CASSPGGAGGPRNTQYF
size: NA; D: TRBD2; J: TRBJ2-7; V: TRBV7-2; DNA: TGTGCCAGCAGCCATTATAGCGGGAGGAAGCCGTACGAGCAGTACTTC; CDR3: CASSHYSGRKPYEQYF
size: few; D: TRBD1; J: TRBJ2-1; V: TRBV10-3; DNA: TGTGCCATCAGTGAGTTGGGGACAGGGTTGAGTGAGCAGTTCTTC; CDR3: CAISELGTGLSEQFF
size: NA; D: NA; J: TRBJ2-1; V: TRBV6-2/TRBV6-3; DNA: TGTGCCAGCAGTTTTTACTTCAATGAGCAGTTCTTC; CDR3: CASSFYFNEQFF
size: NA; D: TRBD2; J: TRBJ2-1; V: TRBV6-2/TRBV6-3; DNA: TGTGCCAGCAGTTACGGAGACAGCGGGAGGCGGGAGCAGTTCTTC; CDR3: CASSYGDSGRREQFF
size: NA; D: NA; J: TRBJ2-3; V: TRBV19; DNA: TGTGCCAGTGGACAAGAGGACGGGAGTGGAACAGATACGCAGTATTTT; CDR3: CASGQEDGSGTDTQYF
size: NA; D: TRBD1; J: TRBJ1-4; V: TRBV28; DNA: TGTGCCAGCAGCGATAACAGGGGGGGAAATGAACAACTGTTTTTT; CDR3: CASSDNRGGNEQLFF
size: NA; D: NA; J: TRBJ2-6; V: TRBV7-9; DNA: TGTGCCAGCAGCCCCCGTATGGGGCTAATTGGCTCTGGGGCCAACGTCCTGACTTTC; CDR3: CASSPRMGLIGSGANVLTF
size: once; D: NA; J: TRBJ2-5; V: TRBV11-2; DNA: TGTGCCAGCAGCTCGCGCGCGGACAGATACCAAGAGACCCAGTACTTC; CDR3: CASSSRADRYQETQYF
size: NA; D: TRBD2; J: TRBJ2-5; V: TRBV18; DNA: TGTGCCAGCTCACCCGGAGCGGGAGGGCCAGAGACCCAGTACTTC; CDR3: CASSPGAGGPETQYF
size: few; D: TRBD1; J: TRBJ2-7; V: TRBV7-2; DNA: TGTGCCAGCAGCTTGGACCGGGACAGGGCATCGTCCGAGCAGTACTTC; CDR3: CASSLDRDRASSEQYF
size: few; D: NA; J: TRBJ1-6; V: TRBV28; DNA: TGTGCCAGCAGACTCGAGGGGGCCCTCCACTTT; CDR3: CASRLEGALHF
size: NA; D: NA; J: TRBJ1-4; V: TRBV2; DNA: TGTGCCAGCAGTGCAGGGTGGGAAAAACTGTTTTTT; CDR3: CASSAGWEKLFF
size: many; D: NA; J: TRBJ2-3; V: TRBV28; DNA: TGTGCCAGCAGCTATTGGGCGGGGAGCACAGATACGCAGTATTTT; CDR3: CASSYWAGSTDTQYF
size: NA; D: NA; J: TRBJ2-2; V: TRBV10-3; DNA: TGTGCCATCAAACCGGGACGTGACACCGGGGAGCTGTTTTTT; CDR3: CAIKPGRDTGELFF
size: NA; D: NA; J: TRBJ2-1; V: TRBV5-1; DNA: TGCGCCAGCAGCTTGGAAGGTAACAATGAGCAGTTCTTC; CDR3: CASSLEGNNEQFF
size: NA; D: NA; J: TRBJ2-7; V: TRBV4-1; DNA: TGCGCCAGCAGCCCCGACTCGGCTAGCGAGCAGTACTTC; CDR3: CASSPDSASEQYF
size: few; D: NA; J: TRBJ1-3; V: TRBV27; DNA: TGTGCCAGCAGAGCAGCTTCAGGAAACACCATATATTTT; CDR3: CASRAASGNTIYF
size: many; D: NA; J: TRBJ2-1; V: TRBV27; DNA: TGTGCCAGCAGTTTATCCCCCTACAATGAGCAGTTCTTC; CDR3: CASSLSPYNEQFF
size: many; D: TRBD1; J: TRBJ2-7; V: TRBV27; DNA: TGTGCCAGCAGTACTCGGGACAGAAGCTACGAGCAGTACTTC; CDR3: CASSTRDRSYEQYF
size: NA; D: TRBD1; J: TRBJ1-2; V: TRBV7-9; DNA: TGTGCCAGCAGCGCCCCCGGGACAGCTAACTATGGCTACACCTTC; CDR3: CASSAPGTANYGYTF
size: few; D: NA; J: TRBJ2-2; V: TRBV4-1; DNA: TGCGCCAGCAGCCCCCACCAGGGAACGCGGACCGGGGAGCTGTTTTTT; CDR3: CASSPHQGTRTGELFF
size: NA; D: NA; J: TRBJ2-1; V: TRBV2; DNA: TGTGCCAGCACTCCTGACCCGAGTACGACAAATGAGCAGTTCTTC; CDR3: CASTPDPSTTNEQFF
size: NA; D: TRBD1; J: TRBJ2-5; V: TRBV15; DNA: TGTGCCACCAGCACCCTTCAGGGGGCCGCAAACCAAGAGACCCAGTACTTC; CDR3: CATSTLQGAANQETQYF
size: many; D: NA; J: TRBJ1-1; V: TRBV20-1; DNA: TGCAGTGCAAACCGACGGCAGAACACTGAAGCTTTCTTT; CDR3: CSANRRQNTEAFF
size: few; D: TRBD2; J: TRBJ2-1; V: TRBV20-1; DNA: TGCAGTGCTAGAGATCCGGGACTAGCGGGACGGCATGAGCAGTTCTTC; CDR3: CSARDPGLAGRHEQFF
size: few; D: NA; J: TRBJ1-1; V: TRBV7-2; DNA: TGTGCCAGCAGCACGGGACGGAGGAACACTGAAGCTTTCTTT; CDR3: CASSTGRRNTEAFF
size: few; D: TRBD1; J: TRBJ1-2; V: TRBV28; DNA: TGTGCCGGGCGACAGGGGCCCGATGGCTACACCTTC; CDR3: CAGRQGPDGYTF
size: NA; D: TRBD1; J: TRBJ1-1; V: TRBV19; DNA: TGTGCCAGTTTCTTTCAGGGGGCTAAGACTGAAGCTTTCTTT; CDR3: CASFFQGAKTEAFF
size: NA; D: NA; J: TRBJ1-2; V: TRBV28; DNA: TGTGCCAGCAGTTCCCCTTCAGGGTTTTTAGCTAACTATGGCTACACCTTC; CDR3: CASSSPSGFLANYGYTF
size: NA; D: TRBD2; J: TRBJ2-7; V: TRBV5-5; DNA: TGCGCCAGCAGCTTGTGGGGGACTAGCGGCGAGCAGTACTTC; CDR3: CASSLWGTSGEQYF
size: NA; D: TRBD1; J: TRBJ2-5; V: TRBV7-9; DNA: TGTGCCAGCACCCAGGCAGGGGGCGAGACCCAGTACTTC; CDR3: CASTQAGGETQYF
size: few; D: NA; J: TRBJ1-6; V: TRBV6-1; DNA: TGTGCCGGTACGCCGGGACCGAATTCACCCCTCCACTTT; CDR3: CAGTPGPNSPLHF
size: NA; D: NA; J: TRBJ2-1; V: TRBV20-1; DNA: TGCAGTGCCGGGACCCCCTCCTACAATGAGCTGTTCTTC; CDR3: CSAGTPSYNELFF
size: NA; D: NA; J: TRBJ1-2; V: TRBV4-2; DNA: TGTGCCAGCAGCCTCCCTGTTGGGGGTGACTATGGCTACACCTTC; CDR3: CASSLPVGGDYGYTF
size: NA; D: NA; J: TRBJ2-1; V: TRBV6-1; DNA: TGTGCCAGCAGTCCCCCCTTAGGGGCGAGGAGCGATGGGCAGTTCTTC; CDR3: CASSPPLGARSDGQFF
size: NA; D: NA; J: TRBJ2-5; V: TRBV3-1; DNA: TGTGCCAGCAGCCAAGCGGGACTCCCCTACAATGAGCAGTACTTC; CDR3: CASSQAGLPYNEQYF
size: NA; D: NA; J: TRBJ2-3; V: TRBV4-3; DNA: TGCGCCAGCAGCCAAGCTGCCCAACGCACAGATACGCAGTATTTT; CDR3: CASSQAAQRTDTQYF
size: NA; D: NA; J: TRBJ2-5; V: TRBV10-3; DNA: TGTGCCATCAGTGAGTACAGGGTGGAGACCCAGTACTTC; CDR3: CAISEYRVETQYF
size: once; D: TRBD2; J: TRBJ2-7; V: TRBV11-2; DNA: TGTGCCAGCAGTATGACTAGCGGGGCTTACGAGCAGTACTTC; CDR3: CASSMTSGAYEQYF
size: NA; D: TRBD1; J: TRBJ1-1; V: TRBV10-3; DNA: TGTGCCATCAGTGAGGACAGGGGGCGTCCCAACACTGAAGCTTTCTTT; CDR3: CAISEDRGRPNTEAFF
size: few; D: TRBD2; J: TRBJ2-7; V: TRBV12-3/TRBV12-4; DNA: TGTGCCAGCAGTTTTAGTTCAGCGGGAGCCTACGAGCAGTACTTC; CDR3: CASSFSSAGAYEQYF
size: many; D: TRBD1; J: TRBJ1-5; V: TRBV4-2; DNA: TGTGCCAGCAGCCAGGGGACAGGGGACGGGCAGCCCCAGCATTTT; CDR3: CASSQGTGDGQPQHF
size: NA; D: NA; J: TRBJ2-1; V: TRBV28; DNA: TGTGCCAGCAGTCTCTTTGGACAGACCTACGAGCAGTTCTTC; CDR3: CASSLFGQTYEQFF
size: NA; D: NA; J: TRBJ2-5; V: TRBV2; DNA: TGTGCCAGCACCAGGACAGTGGAGACCCAGTACTTC; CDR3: CASTRTVETQYF
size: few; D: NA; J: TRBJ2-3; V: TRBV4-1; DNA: TGCGCCAGCAGCTGGGGTACCCTCTCAGATACGCAGTATTTT; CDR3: CASSWGTLSDTQYF
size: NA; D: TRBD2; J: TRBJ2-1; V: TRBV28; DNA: TGTGCCAGCGGCCCCCCCCGGGCAGCGGGAGGGTACAATGAGCAGTTCTTC; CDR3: CASGPPRAAGGYNEQFF